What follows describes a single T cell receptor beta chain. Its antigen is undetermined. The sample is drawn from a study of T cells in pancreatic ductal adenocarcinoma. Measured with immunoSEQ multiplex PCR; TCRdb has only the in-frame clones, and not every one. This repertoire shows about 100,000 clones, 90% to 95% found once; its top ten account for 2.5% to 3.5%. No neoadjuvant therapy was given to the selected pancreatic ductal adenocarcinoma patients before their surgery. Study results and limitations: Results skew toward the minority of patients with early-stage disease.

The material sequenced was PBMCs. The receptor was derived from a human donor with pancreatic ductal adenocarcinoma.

DNA for the CDR3: TGTGCCAGCGGGGGGTTAGCGGGAGATACGCAGTATTTT. Residues: CASGGLAGDTQYF. The chain links TRBV28 to TRBJ2-3; 7 positions agree with TRBD2. CDR1 is MDHEN and CDR2 is SYDVKM in the germline V gene. J gave up 5 bases and V 8 bases, and 7 bases lay outside the gene matches. The CDR3 runs to 13 residues.